The present T cell receptor beta chain was sequenced within a study of graft-versus-host responses after intestinal transplantation. The germline gives CDR1 MNHEY, CDR2 SVGAGI. Unmatched junction bases numbered 13, after V lost 6 bases and J lost 9 bases. The length of the CDR3 is 15 residues. The assay was immunoSEQ multiplex PCR, and TCRdb's table has in-frame clones only and misses some. There are tens of thousands of clones in the sample; 94% occur only once, and 0.15% to 0.2% lies in the top ten. Of note for this clone: The target antigen is unknown.

This chain connects TRBV6-5 to TRBJ2-1, with 8 bases lining up with TRBD2. The material was unstimulated CD4+ T cells sorted from spleen or lymph node cells, obtained before transplant. The receptor was derived from a human donor who was the organ donor for an intestinal transplant. Here the CDR3 reads CASRVSGTLSGEQFF. The CDR3 nucleotides are TGTGCCAGCAGAGTTAGCGGGACCCTCTCCGGTGAGCAGTTCTTC.